Listed below are T cell receptor beta chains from one sample, sequenced in a study of blood T cell repertoires in COVID-19. Sequencing used immunoSEQ multiplex PCR; TCRdb keeps in-frame clones, though not all of them. The repertoire holds some 74,000 clones, with roughly 87% as singletons. The sequencing sample was made of peripheral blood. The receptor set was obtained from a man in his forties or fifties with acute or convalescent COVID-19. Both conserved end residues are part of each CDR3. The D gene is left open where the match is weak. Expanded clones get a size class; other rows say once, few or many, or leave the size out.

d_call	v_call	j_call	clone_size	cdr3_nt	cdr3_aa
NA	TRBV6-5	TRBJ2-3	NA	TGTGCCAGCAGATTCTCGAGGGGGAGCACAGATACGCAGTATTTT	CASRFSRGSTDTQYF
NA	TRBV12-2	TRBJ1-2	few	TGTGCAAGTCGCTTACAACTTCGCGGGGACTATGGCTACACCTTC	CASRLQLRGDYGYTF
NA	TRBV4-1	TRBJ1-2	NA	TGCGCCAGCAGCCACGGACAGCCTAACTATGGCTACACCTTC	CASSHGQPNYGYTF
NA	TRBV15	TRBJ1-5	NA	TGTGCCACCAGCAGAGAGGGGGCTAGCAATCAGCCCCAGCATTTT	CATSREGASNQPQHF
TRBD1	TRBV27	TRBJ1-2	NA	TGTGCCAGCAGTTTGTTAAGGACAGGCGGGGGCTACACCTTC	CASSLLRTGGGYTF
NA	TRBV5-1	TRBJ2-5	NA	TGCGCCAGCAGCGGAACAGTGGACCAAGAGACCCAGTACTTC	CASSGTVDQETQYF
TRBD2	TRBV4-1	TRBJ2-7	NA	TGCGCCAGCAGCCTCGAAGGACGGGGGGGCCGCGTCGAGCAGTACTTC	CASSLEGRGGRVEQYF
NA	TRBV5-6	TRBJ2-2	once	TGTGCCAGCAGCTCCCTACAGGGTGCCGGGGAGCTGTTTTTT	CASSSLQGAGELFF
NA	TRBV7-2	TRBJ1-4	NA	TGTGCCAGCAGCTTATCGACAGTAATTAATGAAAAACTGTTTTTT	CASSLSTVINEKLFF
NA	TRBV24-1	TRBJ2-1	NA	TGTGCCACCAGTGATAAAGGGGAGACTAGCTCCTACAATGAGCAGTTCTTC	CATSDKGETSSYNEQFF
NA	TRBV27	TRBJ2-7	NA	TGTGCCAGCAGCATTGCAGGGGACTACGAGCAGTACTTC	CASSIAGDYEQYF
TRBD1	TRBV11-2	TRBJ1-6	many	TGTGCCAGCAGCACCGGGACAGGGACATCGGGAGCACCCCTCCACTTT	CASSTGTGTSGAPLHF
NA	TRBV27	TRBJ2-3	NA	TGTGCCAGCAGTTACGACTTTCTGAGGGGCACAGATACGCAGTATTTT	CASSYDFLRGTDTQYF
TRBD1	TRBV25-1	TRBJ2-1	NA	TGTGCCAGCACCCAGACAGGGGGCAATGAGCAGTTCTTC	CASTQTGGNEQFF
NA	TRBV19	TRBJ1-6	NA	TGTGCCAGTAGTTCCCAATCGGGATCACCCCTCCACTTT	CASSSQSGSPLHF
NA	TRBV2	TRBJ2-2	NA	TGTGCCAGCAGTGAAGTGGGAGCTAGCCTTAGCGGGGAGCTGTTTTTT	CASSEVGASLSGELFF
NA	TRBV11-2	TRBJ2-2	NA	TGTGCCAGCAGCTTAGGAGCGAACACCGGGGAGCTGTTTTTT	CASSLGANTGELFF
TRBD1	TRBV7-7	TRBJ1-1	NA	TGTGCCAGCAGCCCCGGGGACAGGGGGAACACTGAAGCTTTCTTT	CASSPGDRGNTEAFF
NA	TRBV9	TRBJ1-3	NA	TGTGCCAGCAGCGTTAGAGAGGGTAGTGAAAACACCATATATTTT	CASSVREGSENTIYF
TRBD1	TRBV6-5	TRBJ1-2	NA	TGTGCCAGCAGTACTGACAGGGCATTCTATGGCTACACCTTC	CASSTDRAFYGYTF
TRBD1	TRBV9	TRBJ2-2	NA	TGTGCCAGCAGCGTATCCCATGGGGGACAGACGAACACCGGGGAGCTGTTTTTT	CASSVSHGGQTNTGELFF
TRBD1	TRBV12-3/TRBV12-4	TRBJ1-4	few	TGTGCCAGCAGCCGGGGACAGGGGCTAGTTTTT	CASSRGQGLVF
NA	TRBV7-6	TRBJ2-1	NA	TGTGCCAGCAGCTCCAGCCTCGGGTACAATGAGCAGTTCTTC	CASSSSLGYNEQFF